This T cell receptor beta chain comes out of a study of shared clonotypes between healthy human individuals (dated by TCRdb to 2018 to 2021). For context, the study as a whole: The cohort comprised two women and a few men aged 18 to 49 years. For each donor, three plates each were used for CD4 naive and CD4 memory, two plates were used for CD8 naive, and one plate was used for CD8 memory. The study deeply sequenced blood TCR repertoires of several healthy adults to estimate repertoire size and the extent of clonotype sharing between individuals. Libraries were prepared and TCR repertoires were sequenced by different laboratories using diverse techniques, in order to increase sequencing depth and limit assay-specific biases. Leukapheresis yielded between about 0.8 and 9.5 billion PBMCs per donor.

The donors were healthy, HIV-negative adults with no recently reported acute infections or vaccinations. Every donor was a Caucasian adult residing in Nashville, Tennessee, USA. CD4+ T cells were enriched by magnetic negative selection; naive cells were then positively selected on CD45RA, and the negative fraction formed the memory subset. Blood was collected by leukapheresis, and PBMCs were isolated by Ficoll-Histopaque density gradient centrifugation and then cryopreserved in liquid nitrogen vapor phase. Analytical flow cytometry was used to check the purity and quantity of each magnetically sorted T cell population. Each sorted fraction had its genomic DNA isolated and then quantified by UV absorbance on a Nanodrop 2000c. Concerning this clone itself: The antigen it recognizes is unknown. No much larger clone exists at a distance of one base, and base qualities are not known. The sample contains more than one DNA sequence encoding this CDR3.

From a lookup of the germline V gene, CDR1 and CDR2 are MDHEN and SYDVKM. The CDR3 goes from the cysteine to the phenylalanine over 11 residues. Kept here is only the CDR3 DNA, which spans 33 bases and is read in frame from base 1. V is cut by 4 bases and J by 8 bases, and the space between the germline ends is 7 bases. Using the deep immunoSEQ assay, TCR CDR3 regions were amplified from genomic DNA by multiplex PCR. For each cell subset, the extracted genomic DNA was distributed evenly across all wells of several immunoSEQ 96-well plates, and each plate served as one replicate. Each replicate PCR for sorted subsets received roughly 0.2 ug genomic DNA, equal to around 32,000 T cell genomes. The purified libraries were quantified using a Qubit 3.0 fluorometer, sized with a Bioanalyzer 2100, and then quantified again using the KAPA Library Quantification kit. A separate single-read 150-cycle Illumina NextSeq 550 flow cell was used to sequence each immunoSEQ 96-well plate. Per the source publication's procedure: The immunoSEQ output contained only junctional sequences without quality scores, so filtering could not match that applied to full-length reads. To assign V/J genes and CDR3, sequences were annotated against IMGT germline references using PyIR, a Python wrapper for IgBLAST v1.9. Reads were filtered out if the reads had weak V/J assignments (E-value above 1e-6), no CDR3, stop codons, out-of-frame junctions, or ambiguous translated residues. V3J clonotypes were defined by identical inferred V gene, J gene, and CDR3 amino acid sequence. Percentage overlap between repertoires was computed as shared unique clonotypes divided by the size of the smaller repertoire. Richness of each repertoire was evaluated using RTK rarefaction, the Chao1 estimator, and Recon v2.1 estimates of unobserved clonotypes. Generation probabilities for all TCRbeta clonotypes obtained by the gDNA method from a handful of donors were computed using OLGA. The table comes from immuneACCESS by way of TCRdb, which keeps in-frame sequences with V and J called. Part of the clones is missing from these tables; in studies checked, under half for an unresolved V gene and the rest for unknown reasons. For V, J and clone size, that table is used; D and trimming come from the DNA. For this sample the table gives about 1.5 million clones, of which 95% to 99% were detected only once. In total, the top ten clones hold less than 0.55% of the sample.

What the work shows at the level of the full study, not this receptor alone: Pairwise subsampling indicated that sequencing depth was expected to affect the degree of clonotype sharing among donors. Naive subsets generally had larger estimated clonotype richness than memory subsets did. Because the study included a small number of donors, the genetic and exposure-history diversity represented was limited. Even with the large sequencing depth, rarefaction of the sorted-subset datasets indicated that sequencing was incomplete. Sampling was restricted to blood, and TCR repertoires in tissue are likely to differ from TCR repertoires in blood. Approximately 5% of naive CD4, approximately 3.7% of naive CD8, about 2.5% of memory CD4, and around 0.42% of memory CD8 clonotypes were shared across a few donors. Compared with non-shared clonotypes, clonotypes shared by all four sorted-subset donors had higher generation probabilities.

This TCR derives from a man in his thirties or forties in good health. Recombination joined TRBV28 with TRBJ2-3; the best D guess is TRBD2, with 6 bases matching. The sequencing sample was made of naive CD4+ T cells sorted from blood. The cell subset or site label corresponds to: CD45RA+ positively selected. DNA sequence: TGTGCCAGCAGTTCGGGACTTACGCAGTATTTT. It encodes CASSSGLTQYF. Where the CDR3 stops, the reference TRBV28 and TRBJ2-3 genes take over; the full variable domain is DVKVTQSSRYLVKRTGEKVFLECVQDMDHENMFWYRQDPGLGLRLIYFSYDVKMKEKGDIPEGYSVSREKKERFSLILESASTNQTSMYLCASSSGLTQYFGPGTRLTVL.